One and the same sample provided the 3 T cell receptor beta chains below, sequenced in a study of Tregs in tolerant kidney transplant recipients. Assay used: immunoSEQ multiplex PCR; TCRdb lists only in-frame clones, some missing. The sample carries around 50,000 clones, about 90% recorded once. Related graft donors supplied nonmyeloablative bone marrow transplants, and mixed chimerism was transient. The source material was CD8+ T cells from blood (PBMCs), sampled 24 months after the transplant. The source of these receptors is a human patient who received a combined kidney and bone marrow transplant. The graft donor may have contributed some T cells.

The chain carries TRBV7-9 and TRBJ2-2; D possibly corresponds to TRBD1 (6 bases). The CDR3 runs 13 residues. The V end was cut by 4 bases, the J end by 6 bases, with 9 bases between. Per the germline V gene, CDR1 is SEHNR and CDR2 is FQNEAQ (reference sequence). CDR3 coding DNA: TGTGCCAGCAGCTACAGGGATCCCGGGGAGCTGTTTTTT. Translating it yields CASSYRDPGELFF.

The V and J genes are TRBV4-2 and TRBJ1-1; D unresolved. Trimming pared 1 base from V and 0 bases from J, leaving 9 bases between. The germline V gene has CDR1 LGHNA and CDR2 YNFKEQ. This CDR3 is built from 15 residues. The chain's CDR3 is CASSQGVTMNTEAFF. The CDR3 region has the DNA TGTGCCAGCAGCCAAGGTGTCACTATGAACACTGAAGCTTTCTTT.

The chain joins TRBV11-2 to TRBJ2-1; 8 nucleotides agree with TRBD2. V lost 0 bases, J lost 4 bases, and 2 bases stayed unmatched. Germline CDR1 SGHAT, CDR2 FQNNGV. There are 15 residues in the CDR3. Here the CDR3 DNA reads TGTGCCAGCAGCTTAGAACCGGGAGGGTACAATGAGCAGTTCTTC. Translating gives CASSLEPGGYNEQFF.